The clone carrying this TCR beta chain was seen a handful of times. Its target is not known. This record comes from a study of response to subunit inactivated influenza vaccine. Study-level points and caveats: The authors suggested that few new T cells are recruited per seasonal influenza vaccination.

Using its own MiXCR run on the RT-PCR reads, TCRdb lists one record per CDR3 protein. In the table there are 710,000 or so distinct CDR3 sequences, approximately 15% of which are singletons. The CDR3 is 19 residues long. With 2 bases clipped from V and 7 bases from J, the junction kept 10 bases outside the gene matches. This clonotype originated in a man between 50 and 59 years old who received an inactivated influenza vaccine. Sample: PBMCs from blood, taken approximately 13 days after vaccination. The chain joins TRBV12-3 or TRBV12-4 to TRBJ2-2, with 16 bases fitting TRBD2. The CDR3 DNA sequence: TGTGCCAGCAGTTTACCGACAGGGACTAGCGGGAGGGCCATCGGGGAGCTGTTTTTT. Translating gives CASSLPTGTSGRAIGELFF.